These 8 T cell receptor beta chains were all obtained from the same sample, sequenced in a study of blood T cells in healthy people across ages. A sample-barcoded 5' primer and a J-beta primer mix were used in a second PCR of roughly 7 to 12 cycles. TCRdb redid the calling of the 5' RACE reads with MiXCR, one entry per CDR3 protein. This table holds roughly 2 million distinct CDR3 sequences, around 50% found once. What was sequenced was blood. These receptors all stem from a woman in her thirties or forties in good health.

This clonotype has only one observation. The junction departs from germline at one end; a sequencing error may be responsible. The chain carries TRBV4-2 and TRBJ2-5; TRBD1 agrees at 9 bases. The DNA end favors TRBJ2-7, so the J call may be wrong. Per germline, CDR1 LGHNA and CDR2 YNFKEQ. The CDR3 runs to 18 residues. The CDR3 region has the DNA TGTGCCAGCACCCAAGGCACAGTGGCACAGGGGGCACCCTACGAGCAGTACTTC. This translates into CASTQGTVAQGAPYEQYF.

CDR3 DNA: TGTGCCAGCAGCTTAAAGTCTCTCAATGAGCAGTTCTTC. Translation gives CASSLKSLNEQFF. The chain couples TRBV7-3 to TRBJ2-1, with D uncertain. This CDR3 has 13 residues. Trimming shortened V by 1 base and J by 6 bases, and 7 bases separated the two germline ends. Germline V lookup: CDR1 SGHTA, CDR2 FQGTGA.

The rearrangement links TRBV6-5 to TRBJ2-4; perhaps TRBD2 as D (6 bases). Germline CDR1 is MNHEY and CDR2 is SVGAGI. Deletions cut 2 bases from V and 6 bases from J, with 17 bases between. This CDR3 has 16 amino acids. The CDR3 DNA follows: TGTGCCAGCAGTTACGGGGACTCGGGGGACGGAAACATTCAGTACTTC. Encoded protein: CASSYGDSGDGNIQYF.

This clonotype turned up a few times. Here the CDR3 reads CASSNRRTALTDTQYF. DNA of the CDR3: TGTGCCAGCAGTAACCGGAGGACAGCTTTGACAGATACGCAGTATTTT. The gene calls are TRBV27 and TRBJ2-3; a weak D match, TRBD1 (6 bases). Trimming removed 5 bases from V and 3 bases from J, with 18 bases in between. The CDR3 spans 16 residues. Germline loops: CDR1 MNHEY, CDR2 SMNVEV (reference sequence).

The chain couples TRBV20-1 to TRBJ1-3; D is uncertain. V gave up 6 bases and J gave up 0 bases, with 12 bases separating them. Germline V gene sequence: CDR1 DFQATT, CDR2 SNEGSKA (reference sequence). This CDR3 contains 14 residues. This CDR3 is CSAAESGSGNTIYF. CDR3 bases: TGCAGTGCGGCTGAGTCAGGCTCTGGAAACACCATATATTTT.

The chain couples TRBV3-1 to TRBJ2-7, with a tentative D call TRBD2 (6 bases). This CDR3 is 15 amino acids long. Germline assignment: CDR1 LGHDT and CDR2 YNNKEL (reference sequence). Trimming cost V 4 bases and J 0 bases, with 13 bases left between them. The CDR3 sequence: CASSPTGRDSYEQYF. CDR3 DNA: TGTGCCAGCAGCCCGACGGGGCGGGACTCCTACGAGCAGTACTTC.

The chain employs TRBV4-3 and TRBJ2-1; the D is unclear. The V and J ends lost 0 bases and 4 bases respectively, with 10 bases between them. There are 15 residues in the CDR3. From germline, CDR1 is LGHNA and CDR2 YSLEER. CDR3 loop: CASSQEENRYNEQFF. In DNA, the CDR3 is TGCGCCAGCAGCCAAGAAGAAAATCGTTACAATGAGCAGTTCTTC.

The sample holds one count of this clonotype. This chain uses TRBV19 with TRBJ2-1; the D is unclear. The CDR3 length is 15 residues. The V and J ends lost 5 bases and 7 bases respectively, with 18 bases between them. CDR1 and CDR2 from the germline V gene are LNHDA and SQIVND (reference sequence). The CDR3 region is CASSPTAIRPNEQFF. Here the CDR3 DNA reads TGTGCCAGTAGTCCGACCGCAATTAGACCTAATGAGCAGTTCTTC.